The 32 T cell receptor beta chains in this list originate from one sample, sequenced in a study of blood T cell repertoires in COVID-19. The assay was immunoSEQ multiplex PCR, and TCRdb's table has in-frame clones only and misses some. The data hold 300,000 to 450,000 clones, with more than 70% observed a single time. The sample taken for sequencing was peripheral blood. The receptor set was obtained from a woman aged 25-40 years with COVID-19, enrolled during active disease.

J is TRBJ2-7 and V is TRBV6-5; 7 bases align to TRBD1. The CDR3 covers 15 residues. CDR1 MNHEY and CDR2 SVGAGI come from the germline V gene. V lost 2 bases and J lost 3; bases outside the gene matches: 7. The CDR3 sequence: CASSYASGQLYEQYF. Here the CDR3 DNA reads TGTGCCAGCAGTTACGCTTCGGGACAGCTCTACGAGCAGTACTTC.

V gene TRBV9 combines with J gene TRBJ2-5, with 8 bases lining up with TRBD2. After removal of 4 bases from V and 4 bases from J, the junction contained 12 bases not matched to a gene. This CDR3 comprises 16 residues. The germline V gene encodes CDR1 SGDLS and CDR2 YYNGEE. The DNA for the CDR3 is TGTGCCAGCAGCCCAACGGGGAGCGGGAGAAGAGAGACCCAGTACTTC. Encoded protein: CASSPTGSGRRETQYF.

This chain uses TRBV5-4 with TRBJ2-3; D possibly corresponds to TRBD2 (5 bases). Germline lookup yields CDR1 SGHNT and CDR2 YYREEE (reference sequence). The CDR3 has 16 amino acids. Trimming removed 2 bases at V and 6 bases at J, with 19 bases between. CDR3 region: CASSLISGMSEDTQYF. The CDR3 bases are TGTGCCAGCAGCTTAATATCGGGAATGAGTGAGGATACGCAGTATTTT.

The rearrangement joins TRBV6-6 to TRBJ2-2; D is possibly TRBD1 (6 bases). This CDR3 has 15 residues. Trimming took off 0 bases at V and 4 bases at J, with 9 bases between the two ends. In germline, CDR1 is MNHNY, CDR2 SVGAGI (reference sequence). In nucleotides, the CDR3 is TGTGCCAGCAGTTACTCCGGCAGGGGCACCGGGGAGCTGTTTTTT. This codes for CASSYSGRGTGELFF.

This clone was counted a single time. Mismatch with germline at one junction end may stem from a read error. The rearrangement links TRBV28 to TRBJ1-1; D unclear. This CDR3 spans 15 amino acids. Germline CDR1 reads MDHEN; CDR2 reads SYDVKM. The CDR3 DNA follows: TGTGCCAGCAGTTTACCGTCGGGGTTGAACGCTGAAGCTTTCTTT. This sequence encodes CASSLPSGLNAEAFF.

The chain links TRBV7-2 to TRBJ2-1; TRBD2 matches at 7 bases. Germline trimming cut 4 bases from V and 10 bases from J; bases unmatched to any gene: 13. This CDR3 comprises 15 residues. Germline CDR1 reads SGHTA; CDR2 reads FQGNSA. The CDR3, as DNA: TGTGCCAGCAGCTGGGGACTATCCAACTCAGACGAGCAGTTCTTC. Translated: CASSWGLSNSDEQFF.

V gene TRBV7-9 combines with J gene TRBJ1-1; D gene uncertain. V dropped 6 bases and J dropped 1 base, with 18 bases sitting between them. The CDR3 consists of 16 residues. The V gene's germline CDR1 is SEHNR and CDR2 FQNEAQ (reference sequence). CDR3 protein: CASRWETASSNTEAFF. The CDR3 nucleotides are TGTGCCAGCAGGTGGGAGACCGCCAGTTCGAACACTGAAGCTTTCTTT.

V is TRBV6-5 and J is TRBJ1-2; D uncertain. V lost 5 bases and J 6 bases, leaving 13 bases between the germline ends. The CDR3 is 13 residues long. Germline V gene lookup returns CDR1 MNHEY and CDR2 SVGAGI. Here the CDR3 reads CASSRGVRDGYTF. The CDR3 DNA sequence: TGTGCCAGCAGTAGAGGCGTACGGGATGGCTACACCTTC.

The J gene is TRBJ1-2, the V gene TRBV3-1 (or the pseudogene TRBV3-2); D not certain. CDR3 length: 12 residues. Per the germline V gene, CDR1 is LGHDT and CDR2 is YNNKEL (reference sequence). Trimming shortened V by 1 base and J by 4 bases, and 4 bases separated the two germline ends. For the CDR3, the DNA is TGTGCCAGCAGCCAAGCCCGCTATGGCTACACCTTC. This translates into CASSQARYGYTF.

V and J are TRBV4-1 and TRBJ2-1, with TRBD2 matching 10 bases. The CDR3 is 16 residues long. The V gene's germline CDR1 is MGHRA and CDR2 YSYEKL. V gave up 0 bases and J gave up 9 bases; unmatched junction bases: 8. The CDR3 bases are TGCGCCAGCAGCCAAGAGGGACGGCTAGCGGGGGTTGAGCAGTTCTTC. It yields the protein CASSQEGRLAGVEQFF.

The chain combines TRBV5-5 with TRBJ2-5; 7 bases agree with TRBD1. The length of the CDR3 is 13 residues. CDR1 is SGHKS and CDR2 is YYEKEE in the germline V gene (reference sequence). V shed 4 bases and J 5 bases; nucleotides not matched to a gene: 5. CDR3 region: CASSAQGMETQYF. The CDR3 nucleotides read TGTGCCAGCAGCGCACAGGGGATGGAGACCCAGTACTTC.

This clone was detected a few times. This chain joins TRBV11-2 and TRBJ2-3, with a possible D match to TRBD1 (6 bases). Germline-derived CDR1 and CDR2 are SGHAT and FQNNGV. The CDR3 covers 13 residues. Deletions cut 1 base from V and 6 bases from J, with 8 bases between. In DNA, the CDR3 is TGTGCCAGCAGCTTAGGCCAGGGGGATACGCAGTATTTT. This codes for CASSLGQGDTQYF. Using reference TRBV11-2 and TRBJ2-3 for the parts outside the CDR3, the full variable domain is EAGVAQSPRYKIIEKRQSVAFWCNPISGHATLYWYQQILGQGPKLLIQFQNNGVVDDSQLPKDRFSAERLKGVDSTLKIQPAKLEDSAVYLCASSLGQGDTQYFGPGTRLTVL.

The J gene is TRBJ1-4, the V gene TRBV5-1; possible D gene TRBD1, 5 bases. Between the trimmed V and J ends, which lost 4 bases and 5 bases, there was a span of 9 bases. The CDR3 totals 13 residues. The germline CDR1 and CDR2 sequences are SGHRS and YFSETQ. The CDR3 nucleotides read TGCGCCAGCAGCCGGGGGGGAAATGAAAAACTGTTTTTT. Translating gives CASSRGGNEKLFF.

The rearrangement joins TRBV10-3 to TRBJ2-3; D might be TRBD2 (5 bases). The CDR3 totals 13 residues. The ends were cut back, 2 bases at V and 5 bases at J, with 8 bases in the middle. Germline loops: CDR1 ENHRY, CDR2 SYGVKD. The CDR3 protein is CAISEIGVDTQYF. The CDR3 bases are TGTGCCATCAGTGAGATCGGGGTAGATACGCAGTATTTT.

This clone showed up just once. The chain has TRBV7-2 and TRBJ2-7; D is unresolved. CDR3 size: 15 residues. Trimming left V 3 bases short and J 2 bases short, with 14 bases between. Germline loops: CDR1 SGHTA, CDR2 FQGNSA. The CDR3 nucleotides are TGTGCCAGCAGCTTGTCGTGGGTAGCCACCTACGAGCAGTACTTC. This sequence encodes CASSLSWVATYEQYF. The whole variable domain, filled in from reference TRBV7-2 and TRBJ2-7, reads GAGVSQSPSNKVTEKGKDVELRCDPISGHTALYWYRQSLGQGLEFLIYFQGNSAPDKSGLPSDRFSAERTGGSVSTLTIQRTQQEDSAVYLCASSLSWVATYEQYFGPGTRLTVT.

This chain joins TRBV2 and TRBJ1-6; D is possibly TRBD1 (5 bases). Germline CDR1 is SNHLY and CDR2 is FYNNEI. Trimming took off 4 bases at V and 7 bases at J, with 14 bases between the two ends. The CDR3 is made up of 15 amino acids. The CDR3: CASSVDSWVNSPLHF. In DNA, the CDR3 is TGTGCCAGCAGTGTTGACAGTTGGGTAAATTCACCCCTCCACTTT.

The chain carries TRBV11-2 and TRBJ2-3; unclear D gene. The CDR3 covers 13 residues. The germline V gene encodes CDR1 SGHAT and CDR2 FQNNGV. V was shortened by 0 bases and J by 5 bases, with 6 bases between the two germline ends. CDR3 DNA sequence: TGTGCCAGCAGCTTAGAAGCGCGAGATACGCAGTATTTT. This sequence encodes CASSLEARDTQYF.

V usage is TRBV10-3 and J usage is TRBJ1-4; TRBD1 matches at 7 bases. The CDR3 consists of 16 residues. Germline-derived CDR1 and CDR2 are ENHRY and SYGVKD. V dropped 2 bases and J dropped 3; count of bases not matched to a gene: 6. CDR3 coding DNA: TGTGCCATCAGTGAGGTGTCAGGGGGTTCTAATGAAAAACTGTTTTTT. It specifies CAISEVSGGSNEKLFF.

The chain is built from TRBV7-6 and TRBJ1-1, with TRBD1 as a possible D gene (5 bases). Germline CDR1 is SGHVS and CDR2 is FNYEAQ. The CDR3 is 13 residues long. V was trimmed by 4 bases and J by 4 bases, leaving 10 bases between them. The chain's CDR3 is CASSSGGATEAFF. The CDR3 DNA follows: TGTGCCAGCAGCTCGGGGGGTGCCACTGAAGCTTTCTTT.

The CDR3 spells CASSLARGQDTMNTEAFF. The CDR3 nucleotides read TGCGCCAGCAGCTTGGCCAGGGGACAGGACACGATGAACACTGAAGCTTTCTTT. The V call is TRBV5-1, the J call TRBJ1-1; 8 nucleotides line up with TRBD1. V shed 0 bases and J 0 bases; nucleotides not matched to a gene: 10. From germline, CDR1 is SGHRS and CDR2 YFSETQ. The CDR3 extends over 18 amino acids.

The chain couples TRBV5-1 to TRBJ1-1; 9 nucleotides align to TRBD1. This CDR3 contains 14 residues. Germline-derived CDR1 and CDR2 are SGHRS and YFSETQ. V lost 2 bases, J lost 3 bases, and 2 bases stayed unmatched. The CDR3 DNA reads TGCGCCAGCAGCTTCCGACAGGGGGACACTGAAGCTTTCTTT. Residues: CASSFRQGDTEAFF.

This sequence joins TRBV11-2 and TRBJ2-7; D may be TRBD1 (6 bases). V was pared by 5 bases and J by 3 bases, with 8 bases between. CDR1 and CDR2 from the germline V gene are SGHAT and FQNNGV. The length of the CDR3 is 12 residues. This chain's CDR3 is CASSQTGYEQYF. The DNA of the CDR3 is TGTGCCAGCAGCCAGACAGGCTACGAGCAGTACTTC.

This chain links TRBV6-5 with TRBJ2-1; 9 bases agree with TRBD2. Germline V gene sequence: CDR1 MNHEY, CDR2 SVGAGI. Trimming removed 10 bases from V and 8 bases from J; junction bases left unmatched: 6. This CDR3 comprises 12 residues. CDR3 region: CATLSGRDEQFF. In DNA, the CDR3 is TGTGCCACCCTTAGCGGGAGAGATGAGCAGTTCTTC.

V gene TRBV28 combines with J gene TRBJ1-4; a possible D gene is TRBD1 (6 bases). The germline CDR1 and CDR2 sequences are MDHEN and SYDVKM. This CDR3 is built from 16 residues. V lost 5 bases, J lost 0 bases, and 13 bases lay in between. The CDR3 DNA reads as TGTGCCAGCAGTCCGGACAGCCTAGCAACTAATGAAAAACTGTTTTTT. Translated: CASSPDSLATNEKLFF. The entire variable domain, with the rest obtained from reference TRBV28 and TRBJ1-4, is as follows: DVKVTQSSRYLVKRTGEKVFLECVQDMDHENMFWYRQDPGLGLRLIYFSYDVKMKEKGDIPEGYSVSREKKERFSLILESASTNQTSMYLCASSPDSLATNEKLFFGSGTQLSVL.

As for this clone: Its ends do not fully match the called genes, so a read error is possible. The chain joins TRBV7-9 to TRBJ2-7; D remains unclear. Per the germline V gene, CDR1 is SEHNR and CDR2 is FQNEAQ (reference sequence). The CDR3 spans 14 residues. In DNA, the CDR3 is TGTGCCAGCAGCTTATCCAGTACCTCCGACGAGCAGTACTTC. As protein: CASSLSSTSDEQYF.

This clone has a single count. The chain uses TRBV24-1 and TRBJ1-2, with 7 bases fitting TRBD1. The CDR3 is 15 residues long. J was trimmed by 2 bases and V by 4 bases; bases with no gene match: 6. Germline V gene sequence: CDR1 KGHDR, CDR2 SFDVKD. The CDR3 DNA follows: TGTGCCACCAGTGACGGACAGGCATCAAACTATGGCTACACCTTC. Its translation is CATSDGQASNYGYTF.

This rearrangement joins TRBV5-1 to TRBJ2-1; TRBD2 might be the D (5 bases). The CDR3 loop spans 17 amino acids. Germline CDR1 is SGHRS and CDR2 is YFSETQ. Trimming shortened V by 4 bases and J by 3 bases, and 20 bases separated the two germline ends. Written as DNA, the CDR3 is TGCGCCAGCAGCCCGGGGTTAAGGGAGACATTCTACAATGAGCAGTTCTTC. The encoded protein is CASSPGLRETFYNEQFF.

V gene TRBV6-5 combines with J gene TRBJ2-7; TRBD2 matches at 7 bases. The CDR3 is 13 residues long. Germline lookup yields CDR1 MNHEY and CDR2 SVGAGI. The V gene end was trimmed by 4 bases and the J gene end by 5 bases; junction bases not matched to a gene: 5. The CDR3 DNA reads as TGTGCCAGCAGTTTGGGAGGGTACAACGAGCAGTACTTC. This gives the protein CASSLGGYNEQYF.

V gene TRBV6-5 combines with J gene TRBJ1-1; D might be TRBD1 (5 bases). V was shortened by 7 bases and J by 6 bases, with 12 bases between the two germline ends. The CDR3 has 12 amino acids. Germline V gene lookup returns CDR1 MNHEY and CDR2 SVGAGI. The CDR3 reads CASTRRASEAFF. CDR3 nucleotides: TGTGCCAGCACGCGCAGGGCGTCTGAAGCTTTCTTT.

The J gene is TRBJ1-2, the V gene TRBV30; TRBD1 matches 7 bases. Trimming cost V 3 bases and J 0 bases; bases outside gene matches: 10. The CDR3 runs 16 residues. CDR1 and CDR2 from the germline V gene are GTSNPN and SVGIG (reference sequence). The CDR3 nucleotides are TGTGCCTGGAGAAAAGGGGATGGACAGGCTAACTATGGCTACACCTTC. Its translation is CAWRKGDGQANYGYTF.

CDR3 coding DNA: TGTGCCAGCAGCCCAGGGGGCATGGAAAACATTCAGTACTTC. Its protein product is CASSPGGMENIQYF. The V gene is TRBV7-2, the J gene TRBJ2-4; 8 nucleotides line up with TRBD1. The V and J ends lost 5 bases and 5 bases, in that order; junction bases with no gene match: 5. This CDR3 region has 14 residues. Germline-derived CDR1 and CDR2 are SGHTA and FQGNSA.

This chain uses TRBV4-3 with TRBJ2-7, with no clear D. The CDR3 contains 14 residues. V lost 0 bases to trimming and J lost 4 bases, with 10 bases between them. The germline CDR1 and CDR2 sequences are LGHNA and YSLEER. CDR3 protein: CASSQDPLSYEQYF. For the CDR3, the DNA is TGCGCCAGCAGCCAAGACCCCTTGAGTTACGAGCAGTACTTC.